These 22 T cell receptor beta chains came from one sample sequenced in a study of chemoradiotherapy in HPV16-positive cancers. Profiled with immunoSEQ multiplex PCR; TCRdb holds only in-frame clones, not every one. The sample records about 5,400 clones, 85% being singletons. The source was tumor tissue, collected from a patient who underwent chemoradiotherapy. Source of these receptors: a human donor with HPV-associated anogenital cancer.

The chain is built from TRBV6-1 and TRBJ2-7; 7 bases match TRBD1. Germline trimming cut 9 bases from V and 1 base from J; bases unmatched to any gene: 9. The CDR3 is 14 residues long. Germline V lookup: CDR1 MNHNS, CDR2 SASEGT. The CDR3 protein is CASYDRAQSYEQYF. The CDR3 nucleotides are TGTGCCAGTTATGACAGGGCACAATCCTACGAGCAGTACTTC.

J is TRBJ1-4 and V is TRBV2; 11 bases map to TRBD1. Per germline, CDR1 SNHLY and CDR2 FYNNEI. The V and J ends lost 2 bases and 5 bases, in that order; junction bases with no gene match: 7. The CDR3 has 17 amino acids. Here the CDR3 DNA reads TGTGCCAGCAGTGAACTTCCGGGACAGGGGGAAAATGAAAAACTGTTTTTT. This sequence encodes CASSELPGQGENEKLFF.

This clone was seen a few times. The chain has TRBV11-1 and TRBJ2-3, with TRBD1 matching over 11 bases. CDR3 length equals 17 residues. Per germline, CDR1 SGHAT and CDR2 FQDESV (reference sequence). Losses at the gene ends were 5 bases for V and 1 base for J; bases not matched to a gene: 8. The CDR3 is CASSPGQGAGGTDTQYF. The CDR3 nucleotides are TGTGCCAGCAGCCCCGGACAGGGGGCTGGTGGCACAGATACGCAGTATTTT. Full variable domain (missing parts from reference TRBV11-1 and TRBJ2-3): EAEVAQSPRYKITEKSQAVAFWCDPISGHATLYWYRQILGQGPELLVQFQDESVVDDSQLPKDRFSAERLKGVDSTLKIQPAELGDSAMYLCASSPGQGAGGTDTQYFGPGTRLTVL.

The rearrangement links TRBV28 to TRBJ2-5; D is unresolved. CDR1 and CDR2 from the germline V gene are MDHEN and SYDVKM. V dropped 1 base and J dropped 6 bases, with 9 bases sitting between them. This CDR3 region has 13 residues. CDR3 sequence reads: CASSLSSEQTQYF. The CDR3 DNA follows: TGTGCCAGCAGTTTATCCAGTGAACAGACCCAGTACTTC.

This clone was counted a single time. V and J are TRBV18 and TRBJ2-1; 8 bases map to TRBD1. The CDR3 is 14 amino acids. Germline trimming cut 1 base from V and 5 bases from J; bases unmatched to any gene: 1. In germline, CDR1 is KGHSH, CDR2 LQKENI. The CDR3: CASSPQDRDNEQFF. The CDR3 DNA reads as TGTGCCAGCTCACCACAGGACAGGGACAATGAGCAGTTCTTC.

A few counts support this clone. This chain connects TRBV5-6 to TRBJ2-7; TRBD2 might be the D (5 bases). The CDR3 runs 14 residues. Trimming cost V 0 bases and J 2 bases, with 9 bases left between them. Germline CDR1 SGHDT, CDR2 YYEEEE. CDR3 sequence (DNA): TGTGCCAGCAGCTTGGTACTAGATACCTACGAGCAGTACGTC. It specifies CASSLVLDTYEQYV.

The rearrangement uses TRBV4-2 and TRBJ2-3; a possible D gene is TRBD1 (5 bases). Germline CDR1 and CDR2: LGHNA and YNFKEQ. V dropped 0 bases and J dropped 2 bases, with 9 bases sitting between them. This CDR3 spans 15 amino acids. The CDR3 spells CASSQEGRDTDTQYF. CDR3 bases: TGTGCCAGCAGCCAAGAGGGCAGGGACACAGATACGCAGTATTTT.

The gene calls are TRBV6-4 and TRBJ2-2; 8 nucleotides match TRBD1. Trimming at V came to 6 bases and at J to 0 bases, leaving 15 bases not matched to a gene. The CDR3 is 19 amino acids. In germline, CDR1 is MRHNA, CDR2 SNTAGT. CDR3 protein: CASRRRGLPNLSNTGELFF. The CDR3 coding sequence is TGTGCCAGCAGACGCAGGGGGCTCCCAAATCTTTCGAACACCGGGGAGCTGTTTTTT.

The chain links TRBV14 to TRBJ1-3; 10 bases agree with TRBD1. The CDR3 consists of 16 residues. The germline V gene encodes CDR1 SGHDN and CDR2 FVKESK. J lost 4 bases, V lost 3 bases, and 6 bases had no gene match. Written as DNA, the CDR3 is TGTGCCAGCAGCCAGCTGGGACAGGGGCAGGGAAACACCATATATTTT. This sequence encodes CASSQLGQGQGNTIYF.

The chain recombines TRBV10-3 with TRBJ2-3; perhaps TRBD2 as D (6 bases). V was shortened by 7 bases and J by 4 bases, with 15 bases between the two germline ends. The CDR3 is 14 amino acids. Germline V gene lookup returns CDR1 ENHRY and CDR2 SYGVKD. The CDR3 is CAIKDYHGADTQYF. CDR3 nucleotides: TGTGCCATCAAGGACTATCATGGCGCAGATACGCAGTATTTT.

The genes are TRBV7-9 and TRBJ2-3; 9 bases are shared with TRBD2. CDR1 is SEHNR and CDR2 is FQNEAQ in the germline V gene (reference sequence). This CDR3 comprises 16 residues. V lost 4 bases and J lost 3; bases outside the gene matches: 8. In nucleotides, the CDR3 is TGTGCCAGCAGCTCGACTAGCGGATTGTCAACAGATACGCAGTATTTT. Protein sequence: CASSSTSGLSTDTQYF.

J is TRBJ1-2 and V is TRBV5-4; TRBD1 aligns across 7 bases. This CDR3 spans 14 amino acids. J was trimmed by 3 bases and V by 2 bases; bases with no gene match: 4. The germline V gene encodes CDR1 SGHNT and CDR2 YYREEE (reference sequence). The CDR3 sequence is CASSLGGADYGYTF. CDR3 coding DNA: TGTGCCAGCAGCTTAGGGGGCGCGGACTATGGCTACACCTTC.

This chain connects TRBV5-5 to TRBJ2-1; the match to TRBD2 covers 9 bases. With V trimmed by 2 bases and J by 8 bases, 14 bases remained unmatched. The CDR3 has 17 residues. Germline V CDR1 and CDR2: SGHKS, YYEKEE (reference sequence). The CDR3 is CASSLQRGAGPRDEQFF. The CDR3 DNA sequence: TGTGCCAGCAGCTTACAGCGGGGGGCCGGCCCCCGGGATGAGCAGTTCTTC. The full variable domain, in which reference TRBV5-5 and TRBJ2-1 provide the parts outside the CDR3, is DAGVTQSPTHLIKTRGQQVTLRCSPISGHKSVSWYQQVLGQGPQFIFQYYEKEERGRGNFPDRFSARQFPNYSSELNVNALLLGDSALYLCASSLQRGAGPRDEQFFGPGTRLTVL.

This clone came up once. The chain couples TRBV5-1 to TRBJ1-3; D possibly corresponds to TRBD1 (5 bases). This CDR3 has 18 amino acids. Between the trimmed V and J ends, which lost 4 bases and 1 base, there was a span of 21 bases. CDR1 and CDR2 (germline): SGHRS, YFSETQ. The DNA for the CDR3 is TGCGCCAGCAGCACCCAAGAACAGTCAACAGGATCTGGAAACACCATATATTTT. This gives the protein CASSTQEQSTGSGNTIYF.

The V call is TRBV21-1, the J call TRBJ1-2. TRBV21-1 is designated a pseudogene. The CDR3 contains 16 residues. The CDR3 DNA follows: TGTGCCAGCAGCAAAAAATTCGGGCAGCATGTCTATGGCTACACCTTC. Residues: CASSKKFGQHVYGYTF.

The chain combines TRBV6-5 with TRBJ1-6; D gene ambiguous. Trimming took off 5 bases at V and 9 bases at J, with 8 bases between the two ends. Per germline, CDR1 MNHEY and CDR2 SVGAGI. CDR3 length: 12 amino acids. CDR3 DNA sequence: TGTGCCAGCAGTGGGGTCACTTCACCCCTCCACTTT. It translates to CASSGVTSPLHF.

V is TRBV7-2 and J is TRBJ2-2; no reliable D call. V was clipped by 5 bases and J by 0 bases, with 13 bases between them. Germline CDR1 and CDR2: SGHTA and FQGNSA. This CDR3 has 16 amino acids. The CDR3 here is CASSEDGATNTGELFF. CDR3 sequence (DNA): TGTGCCAGCAGCGAGGACGGCGCGACGAACACCGGGGAGCTGTTTTTT.

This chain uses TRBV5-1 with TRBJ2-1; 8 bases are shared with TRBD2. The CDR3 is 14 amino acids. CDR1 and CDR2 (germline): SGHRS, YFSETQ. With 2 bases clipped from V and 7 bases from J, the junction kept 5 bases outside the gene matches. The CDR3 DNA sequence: TGCGCCAGCAGCTTTAGCGGGGTACAGAATGAGCAGTTCTTC. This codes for CASSFSGVQNEQFF. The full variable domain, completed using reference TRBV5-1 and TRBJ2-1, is KAGVTQTPRYLIKTRGQQVTLSCSPISGHRSVSWYQQTPGQGLQFLFEYFSETQRNKGNFPGRFSGRQFSNSRSEMNVSTLELGDSALYLCASSFSGVQNEQFFGPGTRLTVL.

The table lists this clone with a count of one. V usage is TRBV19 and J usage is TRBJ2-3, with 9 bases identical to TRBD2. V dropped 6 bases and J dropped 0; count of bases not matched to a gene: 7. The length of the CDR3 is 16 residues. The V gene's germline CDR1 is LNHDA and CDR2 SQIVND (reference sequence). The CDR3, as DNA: TGTGCCAGTAGGACGGAGCGGGGGGCTAGCACAGATACGCAGTATTTT. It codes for CASRTERGASTDTQYF.

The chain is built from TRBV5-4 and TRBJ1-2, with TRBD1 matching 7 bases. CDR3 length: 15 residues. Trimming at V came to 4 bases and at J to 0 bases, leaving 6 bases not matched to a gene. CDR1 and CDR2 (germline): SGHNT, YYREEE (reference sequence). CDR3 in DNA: TGTGCCAGCAGCAGCCGGGACAGATCTAACTATGGCTACACCTTC. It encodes CASSSRDRSNYGYTF.

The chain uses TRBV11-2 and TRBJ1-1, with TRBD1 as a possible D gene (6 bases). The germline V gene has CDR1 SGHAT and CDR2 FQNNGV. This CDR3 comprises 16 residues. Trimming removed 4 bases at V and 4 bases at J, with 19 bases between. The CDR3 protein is CASSSYSQGRGTEAFF. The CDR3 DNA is TGTGCCAGCAGCTCCTATTCCCAGGGGAGAGGCACTGAAGCTTTCTTT.

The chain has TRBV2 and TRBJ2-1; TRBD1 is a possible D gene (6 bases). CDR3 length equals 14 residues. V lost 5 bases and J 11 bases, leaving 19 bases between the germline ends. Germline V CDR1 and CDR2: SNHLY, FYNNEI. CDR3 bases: TGTGCCAGCAGTCTAGGGGGAACCGGGGCCCAGCAGTTCTTC. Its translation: CASSLGGTGAQQFF.